The rows below give T cell receptor beta chains drawn from one sample of a study of shared clonotypes between healthy human individuals. Sequencing used immunoSEQ multiplex PCR; TCRdb keeps in-frame clones, though not all of them. This sample yields around 2,100,000 clones, of which over 85% are seen a single time; more than 0.9% belongs to the top ten. Sequences were obtained from naive CD8+ T cells sorted from blood. Receptors were obtained from a man aged 18 to 35 in good health. Both conserved end residues are part of each CDR3. The size field is filled for only some rows; it gives once, few, many or a size class.

abundance: NA; v_gene: TRBV11-2; CDR3aa: CASEPRLPVGGNYEQYF
abundance: NA; v_gene: TRBV5-4; CDR3aa: CASSSGSPGELFF
abundance: NA; v_gene: TRBV4-3; CDR3aa: CASSPGQGFSYEQYF
abundance: few; v_gene: TRBV10-2; CDR3aa: CASSRGRLYQETQYF
abundance: once; v_gene: TRBV6-6; CDR3aa: CASSYSFGNTEAFF
abundance: NA; v_gene: TRBV6-1; CDR3aa: CASSESPGGVYYNSPLHF
abundance: NA; v_gene: TRBV6-5; CDR3aa: CASSYNKQSSYEQYF
abundance: NA; v_gene: TRBV18; CDR3aa: CASSPPTNGGLYEQYF
abundance: once; v_gene: TRBV19; CDR3aa: CASSISNSENSPLHF
abundance: NA; v_gene: TRBV27; CDR3aa: CASSLTPINGYTF
abundance: NA; v_gene: TRBV7-3; CDR3aa: CASSPSTGGTYNEQFF
abundance: NA; v_gene: TRBV7-9; CDR3aa: CASSLTSGPFSTQYF
abundance: NA; v_gene: TRBV4-1; CDR3aa: CASSQERRSEQFF
abundance: few; v_gene: TRBV27; CDR3aa: CASSFGWNYGYTF
abundance: NA; v_gene: TRBV19; CDR3aa: CASSTGHPDTQYF
abundance: NA; v_gene: TRBV5-1; CDR3aa: CASSLADLGAAGTYYNEQFF
abundance: NA; v_gene: TRBV10-3; CDR3aa: CAIRGLADNNEQFF
abundance: NA; v_gene: TRBV10-1; CDR3aa: CASSDSSYNEQFF
abundance: once; v_gene: TRBV9; CDR3aa: CASSQIKVVRVYEQYF
abundance: once; v_gene: TRBV4-3; CDR3aa: CASSQVGWDSSYEQYF
abundance: NA; v_gene: TRBV10-1; CDR3aa: CASSGTAASETQYF
abundance: NA; v_gene: TRBV5-1; CDR3aa: CASSRMPKDIGYNTGELFF
abundance: NA; v_gene: TRBV28; CDR3aa: CASSFLRGSPLHF
abundance: NA; v_gene: TRBV10-3; CDR3aa: CAISELDLSYEQYF
abundance: NA; v_gene: TRBV4-3; CDR3aa: CASSQYRTGGLQETQYF
abundance: NA; v_gene: TRBV6-1; CDR3aa: CASSEETGWYEQFF
abundance: NA; v_gene: TRBV29-1; CDR3aa: CSSFKAGELFF
abundance: NA; v_gene: TRBV27; CDR3aa: CASSLTSSYNEQFF
abundance: NA; v_gene: TRBV4-1; CDR3aa: CASSQRLSYNEQFF
abundance: NA; v_gene: TRBV30; CDR3aa: CAWSVKGTEAFF
abundance: few; v_gene: TRBV6-1; CDR3aa: CASGRTGPNYGYTF
abundance: few; v_gene: TRBV29-1; CDR3aa: CSVPDPGLEAFF
abundance: NA; v_gene: TRBV6-6; CDR3aa: CASSDSGNEQFF
abundance: NA; v_gene: TRBV5-1; CDR3aa: CASSLMSGGVDYGYTF
abundance: once; v_gene: TRBV11-2; CDR3aa: CASSPEGNTGELFF
abundance: NA; v_gene: TRBV7-9; CDR3aa: CASSLAGGHANTGELFF
abundance: NA; v_gene: TRBV4-1; CDR3aa: CASSPRRGPQETQYF
abundance: NA; v_gene: TRBV7-9; CDR3aa: CASSIDSEANTGELFF
abundance: NA; v_gene: TRBV27; CDR3aa: CASRSVGGEETQYF
abundance: NA; v_gene: TRBV7-9; CDR3aa: CATQGGFQETQYF
abundance: NA; v_gene: TRBV6-1; CDR3aa: CASSERWGAGDETQYF
abundance: NA; v_gene: TRBV10-3; CDR3aa: CAISETVQGQPQHF
abundance: NA; v_gene: TRBV5-8; CDR3aa: CASSEGQSNQETQYF
abundance: NA; v_gene: TRBV6-5; CDR3aa: CASSSGLSNQPQHF
abundance: few; v_gene: TRBV5-1; CDR3aa: CASSFGQTYEQYF
abundance: NA; v_gene: TRBV9; CDR3aa: CASGGQGPDTQYF
abundance: NA; v_gene: TRBV5-1; CDR3aa: CASSSVRYEQYF
abundance: NA; v_gene: TRBV4-1; CDR3aa: CASSQELASSYEQYF
abundance: NA; v_gene: TRBV19; CDR3aa: CASSIIPGGYGYTF
abundance: NA; v_gene: TRBV13; CDR3aa: CASSLVAGWDGYTF
abundance: once; v_gene: TRBV6-5; CDR3aa: CASSYSPLEANEKLFF
abundance: NA; v_gene: TRBV4-3; CDR3aa: CASSQKAEASRAQYF
abundance: NA; v_gene: TRBV6-1; CDR3aa: CASSEGHRLTLGGQETQYF
abundance: NA; v_gene: TRBV27; CDR3aa: CASSLSNRGLVSPLHF
abundance: NA; v_gene: TRBV13; CDR3aa: CASRPTTGSDTQYF
abundance: NA; v_gene: TRBV27; CDR3aa: CASSWEQGRNTGELFF
abundance: NA; v_gene: TRBV6-1; CDR3aa: CASSEPIAYGYTF